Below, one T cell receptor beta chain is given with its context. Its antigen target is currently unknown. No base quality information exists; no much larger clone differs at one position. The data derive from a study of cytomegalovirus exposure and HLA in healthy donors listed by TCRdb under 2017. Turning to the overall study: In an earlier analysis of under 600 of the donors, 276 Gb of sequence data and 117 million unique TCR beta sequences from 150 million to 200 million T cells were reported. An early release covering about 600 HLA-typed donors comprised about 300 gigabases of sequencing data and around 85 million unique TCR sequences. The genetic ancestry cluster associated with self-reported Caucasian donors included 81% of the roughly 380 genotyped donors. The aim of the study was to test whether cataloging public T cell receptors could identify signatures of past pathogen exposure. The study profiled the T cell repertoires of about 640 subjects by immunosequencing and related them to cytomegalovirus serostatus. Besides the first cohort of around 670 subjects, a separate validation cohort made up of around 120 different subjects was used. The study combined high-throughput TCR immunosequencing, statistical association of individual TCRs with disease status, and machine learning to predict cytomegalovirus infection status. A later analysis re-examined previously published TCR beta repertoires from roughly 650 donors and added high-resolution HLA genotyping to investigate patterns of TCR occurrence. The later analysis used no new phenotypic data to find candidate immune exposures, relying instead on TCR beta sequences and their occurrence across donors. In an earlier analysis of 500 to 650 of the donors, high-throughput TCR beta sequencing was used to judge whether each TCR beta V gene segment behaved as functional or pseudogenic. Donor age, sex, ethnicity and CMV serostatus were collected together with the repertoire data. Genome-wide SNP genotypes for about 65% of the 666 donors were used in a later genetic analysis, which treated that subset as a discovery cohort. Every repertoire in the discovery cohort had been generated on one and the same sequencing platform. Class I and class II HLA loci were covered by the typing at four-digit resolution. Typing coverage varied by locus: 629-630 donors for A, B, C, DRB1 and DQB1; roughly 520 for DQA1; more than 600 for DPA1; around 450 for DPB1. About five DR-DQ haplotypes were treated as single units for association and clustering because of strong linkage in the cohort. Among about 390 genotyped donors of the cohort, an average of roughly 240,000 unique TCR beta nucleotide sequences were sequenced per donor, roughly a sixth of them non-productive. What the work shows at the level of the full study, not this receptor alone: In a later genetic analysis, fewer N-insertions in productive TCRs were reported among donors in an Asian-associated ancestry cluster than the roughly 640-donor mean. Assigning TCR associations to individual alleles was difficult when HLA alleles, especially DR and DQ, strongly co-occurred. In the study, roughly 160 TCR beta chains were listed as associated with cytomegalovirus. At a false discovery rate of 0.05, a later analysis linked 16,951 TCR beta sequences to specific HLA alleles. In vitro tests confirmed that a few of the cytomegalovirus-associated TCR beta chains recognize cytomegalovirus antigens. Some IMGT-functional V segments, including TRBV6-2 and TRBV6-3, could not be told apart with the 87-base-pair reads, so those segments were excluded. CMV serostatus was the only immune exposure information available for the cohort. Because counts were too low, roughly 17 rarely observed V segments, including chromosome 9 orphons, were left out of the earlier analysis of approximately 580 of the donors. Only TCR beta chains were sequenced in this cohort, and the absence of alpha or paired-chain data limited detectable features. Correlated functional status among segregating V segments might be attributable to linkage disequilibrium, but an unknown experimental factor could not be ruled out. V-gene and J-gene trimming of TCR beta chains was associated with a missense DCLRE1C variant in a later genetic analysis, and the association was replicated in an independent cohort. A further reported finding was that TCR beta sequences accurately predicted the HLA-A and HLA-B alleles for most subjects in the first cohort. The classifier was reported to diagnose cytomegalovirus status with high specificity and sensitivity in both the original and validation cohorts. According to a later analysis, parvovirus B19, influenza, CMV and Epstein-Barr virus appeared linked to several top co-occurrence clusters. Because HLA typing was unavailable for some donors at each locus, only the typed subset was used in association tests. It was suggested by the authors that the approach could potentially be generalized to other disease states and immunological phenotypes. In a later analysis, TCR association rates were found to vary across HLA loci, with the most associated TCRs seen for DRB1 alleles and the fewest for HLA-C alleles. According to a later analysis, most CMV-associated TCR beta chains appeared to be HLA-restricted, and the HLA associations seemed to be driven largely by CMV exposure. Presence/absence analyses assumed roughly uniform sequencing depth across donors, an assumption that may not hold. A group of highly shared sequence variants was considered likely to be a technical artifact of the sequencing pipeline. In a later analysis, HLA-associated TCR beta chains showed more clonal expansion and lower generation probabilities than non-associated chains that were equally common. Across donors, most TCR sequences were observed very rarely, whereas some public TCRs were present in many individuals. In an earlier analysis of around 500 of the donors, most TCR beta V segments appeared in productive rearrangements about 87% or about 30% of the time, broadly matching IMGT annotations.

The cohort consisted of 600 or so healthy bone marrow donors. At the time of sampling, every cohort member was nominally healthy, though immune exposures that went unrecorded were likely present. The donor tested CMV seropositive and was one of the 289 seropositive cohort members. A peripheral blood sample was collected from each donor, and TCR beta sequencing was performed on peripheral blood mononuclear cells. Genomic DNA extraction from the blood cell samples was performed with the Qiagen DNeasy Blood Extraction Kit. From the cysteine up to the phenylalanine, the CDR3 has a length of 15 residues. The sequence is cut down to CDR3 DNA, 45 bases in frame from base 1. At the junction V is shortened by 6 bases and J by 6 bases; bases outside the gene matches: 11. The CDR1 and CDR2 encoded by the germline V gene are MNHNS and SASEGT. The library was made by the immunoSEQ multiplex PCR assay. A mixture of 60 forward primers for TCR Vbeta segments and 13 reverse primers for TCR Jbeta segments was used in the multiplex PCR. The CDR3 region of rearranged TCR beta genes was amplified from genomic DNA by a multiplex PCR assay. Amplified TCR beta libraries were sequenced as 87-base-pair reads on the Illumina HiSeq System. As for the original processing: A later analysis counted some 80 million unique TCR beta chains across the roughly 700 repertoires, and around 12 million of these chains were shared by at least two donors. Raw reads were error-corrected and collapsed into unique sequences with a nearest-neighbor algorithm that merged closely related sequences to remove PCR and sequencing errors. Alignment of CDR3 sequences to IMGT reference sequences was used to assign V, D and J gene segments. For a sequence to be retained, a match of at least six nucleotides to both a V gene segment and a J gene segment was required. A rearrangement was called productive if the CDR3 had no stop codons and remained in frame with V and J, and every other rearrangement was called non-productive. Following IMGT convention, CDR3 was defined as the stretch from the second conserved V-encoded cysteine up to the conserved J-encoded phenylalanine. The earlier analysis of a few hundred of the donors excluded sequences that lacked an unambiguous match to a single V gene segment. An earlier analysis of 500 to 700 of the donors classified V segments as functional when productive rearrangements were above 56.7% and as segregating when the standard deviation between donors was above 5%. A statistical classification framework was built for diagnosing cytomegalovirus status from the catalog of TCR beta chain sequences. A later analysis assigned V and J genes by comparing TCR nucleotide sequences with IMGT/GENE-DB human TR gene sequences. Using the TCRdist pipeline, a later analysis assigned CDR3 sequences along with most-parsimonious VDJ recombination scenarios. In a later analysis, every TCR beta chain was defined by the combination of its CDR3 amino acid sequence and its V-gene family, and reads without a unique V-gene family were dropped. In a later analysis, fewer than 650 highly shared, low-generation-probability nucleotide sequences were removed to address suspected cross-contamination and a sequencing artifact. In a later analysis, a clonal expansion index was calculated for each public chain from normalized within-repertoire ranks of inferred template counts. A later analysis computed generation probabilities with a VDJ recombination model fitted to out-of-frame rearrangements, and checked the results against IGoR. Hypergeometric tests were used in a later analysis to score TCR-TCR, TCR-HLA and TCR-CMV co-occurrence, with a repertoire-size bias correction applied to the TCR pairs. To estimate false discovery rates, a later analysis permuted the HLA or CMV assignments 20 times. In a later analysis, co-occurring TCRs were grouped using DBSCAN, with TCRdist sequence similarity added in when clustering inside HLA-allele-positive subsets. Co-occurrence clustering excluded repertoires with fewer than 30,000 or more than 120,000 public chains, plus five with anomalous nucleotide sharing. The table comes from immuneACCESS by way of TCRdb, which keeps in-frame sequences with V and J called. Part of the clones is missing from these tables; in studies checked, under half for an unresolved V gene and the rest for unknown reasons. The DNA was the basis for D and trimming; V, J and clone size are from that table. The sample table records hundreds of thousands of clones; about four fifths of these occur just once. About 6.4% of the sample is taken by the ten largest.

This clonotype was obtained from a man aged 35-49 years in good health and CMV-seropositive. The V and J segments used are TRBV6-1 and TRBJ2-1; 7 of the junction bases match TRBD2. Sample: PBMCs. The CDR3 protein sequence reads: CASRMERDMVNEQFF. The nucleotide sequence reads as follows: TGTGCCAGCAGGATGGAGCGGGATATGGTCAATGAGCAGTTCTTC.